This passage covers 5 T cell receptor beta chains from one sample sequenced in a study of CXCR3-negative and CXCR3-positive naive CD8 T cells. The study made its TRB cDNA libraries by 5' RACE, adding UMI labels. TCRdb reprocessed the 5' RACE reads and keeps a single row for each CDR3 protein, giving no DNA. This listing includes over 45,000 distinct CDR3 sequences. The specimen was memory CD8+ T cells from blood. The source of these receptors is a human donor in good health. Some clones in this sample may be carry-over from other donors' samples.

The gene calls are TRBV4-2 and TRBJ2-7. The germline V gene has CDR1 LGHNA and CDR2 YNFKEQ. This CDR3 region has 17 residues. The CDR3 is CASSQDLAGRSSYEQYF.

The genes are TRBV12-3 or TRBV12-4 and TRBJ1-5; TCRdb picks TRBD1, but there is no DNA to check that call. The CDR3 is made up of 13 amino acids. CDR3 amino acids: CASSRTGNQPQHF.

V is TRBV29-1 and J is TRBJ1-1; TCRdb names TRBD1, which stays unverified in the absence of DNA. In germline, CDR1 is SQVTM, CDR2 ANQGSEA. The CDR3 consists of 11 residues. CDR3 sequence: CSVKQAGYAFF. Using reference TRBV29-1 and TRBJ1-1 for the parts outside the CDR3, the full variable domain is SAVISQKPSRDICQRGTSLTIQCQVDSQVTMMFWYRQQPGQSLTLIATANQGSEATYESGFVIDKFPISRPNLTFSTLTVSNMSPEDSSIYLCSVKQAGYAFFGQGTRLTVV.

The chain has TRBV4-1 and TRBJ2-5; absent DNA, TCRdb's TRBD1 call cannot be checked. Germline V CDR1 and CDR2: MGHRA, YSYEKL. The CDR3 covers 20 residues. This CDR3 is CASSQSETGAQRDHQETQYF.

This clonotype registers medium-sized by frequency. The gene calls are TRBV12-3 or TRBV12-4 and TRBJ2-3; checking the TCRdb D call of TRBD1 is not possible without DNA. This CDR3 contains 17 residues. CDR3 sequence: CASTPLGGAGATDTQYF.